The 16 T cell receptor beta chains in this list originate from one sample, sequenced in a study of OX40 agonist ivuxolimab in advanced cancers. Method: immunoSEQ multiplex PCR; TCRdb's copy keeps in-frame clones and lacks some. This sample has roughly 77,000 clones; 92% occur once, and the top ten carry 0.53%. The material was CD4+ or CD8+ T cells sorted from blood, obtained in a trial of the OX40 agonist ivuxolimab. These receptors were collected from an adult with an advanced solid tumor such as melanoma, head and neck, liver or kidney cancer.

The V call is TRBV28, the J call TRBJ2-7; D is perhaps TRBD1 (8 bases). Trimming cost V 7 bases and J 2 bases, with 24 bases left between them. The germline gives CDR1 MDHEN, CDR2 SYDVKM. The CDR3 totals 17 residues. CDR3 sequence reads: CASTAAGQGAIPYEQYF. The CDR3 nucleotides read TGTGCCAGCACCGCAGCGGGGCAGGGGGCAATCCCCTACGAGCAGTACTTC.

The V call is TRBV19, the J call TRBJ1-5; D is undetermined. Trimming shortened V by 7 bases and J by 2 bases, and 18 bases separated the two germline ends. Germline V gene lookup returns CDR1 LNHDA and CDR2 SQIVND (reference sequence). The CDR3 is 16 amino acids. CDR3 DNA: TGTGCCAGTATCGCGAGAGGTTTAGCGCGCAATCAGCCCCAGCATTTT. Encoded protein: CASIARGLARNQPQHF.

The genes are TRBV10-1 and TRBJ2-7, with 11 bases fitting TRBD2. V lost 0 bases, J lost 0 bases, and 1 base stayed unmatched. The CDR3 is 16 amino acids. Per the germline V gene, CDR1 is WNHNN and CDR2 is SYGVQD (reference sequence). The CDR3 region is CASSESTSGSSYEQYF. CDR3 DNA sequence: TGCGCCAGCAGTGAGTCAACTAGCGGGAGCTCCTACGAGCAGTACTTC.

V usage is TRBV30 and J usage is TRBJ2-5; 10 bases match TRBD1. The DNA end is more similar to TRBJ2-7, so the J call may be wrong. Germline V gene lookup returns CDR1 GTSNPN and CDR2 SVGIG (reference sequence). This CDR3 comprises 15 residues. DNA of the CDR3: TGTGCCTGGAGTGTTGGCGGGACAGGGGCCTACGAGCAGTACTTC. This gives the protein CAWSVGGTGAYEQYF.

This sequence joins TRBV4-2 and TRBJ1-5; 9 nucleotides line up with TRBD1. CDR3 length equals 15 residues. The V and J ends lost 2 bases and 6 bases, in that order; junction bases with no gene match: 5. The germline V gene encodes CDR1 LGHNA and CDR2 YNFKEQ. The CDR3 nucleotides are TGTGCCAGCAGCCAAAGCGGACAGGGGAGTCAGCCCCAGCATTTT. It yields the protein CASSQSGQGSQPQHF.

The chain recombines TRBV4-1 with TRBJ2-5; 7 positions agree with TRBD1. CDR3 length equals 13 residues. From germline, CDR1 is MGHRA and CDR2 YSYEKL. Losses at the gene ends were 4 bases for V and 5 bases for J; bases not matched to a gene: 4. The CDR3 DNA reads as TGCGCCAGCAGCCCAGGGGGTCGGGAGACCCAGTACTTC. Translating gives CASSPGGRETQYF.

V and J are TRBV4-2 and TRBJ2-5; 10 nucleotides agree with TRBD2. V dropped 4 bases and J dropped 5; count of bases not matched to a gene: 4. The CDR3 length is 14 residues. Germline CDR1 and CDR2: LGHNA and YNFKEQ. The CDR3 here is CASSLLAGDETQYF. Written as DNA, the CDR3 is TGTGCCAGCAGCCTTCTAGCGGGAGATGAGACCCAGTACTTC.

This clone has just one count. The chain combines TRBV4-3 with TRBJ1-1; no clear D gene. Germline CDR1 is LGHNA and CDR2 is YSLEER. V shed 0 bases and J shed 1 base, with 9 bases lying between them. The CDR3 is 15 amino acids. In nucleotides, the CDR3 is TGCGCCAGCAGCCAAGATTTCAGATGGAACACTGAAGCTTTCTTT. This translates into CASSQDFRWNTEAFF.

The chain combines TRBV30 with TRBJ1-2; maybe TRBD1 (6 bases). V lost 7 bases to trimming and J lost 5 bases, with 20 bases between them. The CDR3 has 14 residues. CDR1 is GTSNPN and CDR2 is SVGIG in the germline V gene (reference sequence). The CDR3 is CASEQQGYRYGYTF. The CDR3 coding sequence is TGTGCCTCCGAACAACAGGGCTATAGGTATGGCTACACCTTC.

This clone was seen a handful of times. This chain links TRBV19 with TRBJ1-1, with 9 nucleotides matching TRBD1. Germline CDR1 and CDR2: LNHDA and SQIVND (reference sequence). V trimming: 3 bases; J trimming: 5 bases; junction bases outside the gene matches: 7. The CDR3 loop spans 15 amino acids. CDR3 residues: CASSMGTGWGTEAFF. CDR3 DNA: TGTGCCAGTAGTATGGGGACAGGGTGGGGTACTGAAGCTTTCTTT.

The chain recombines TRBV30 with TRBJ2-7; 9 bases align to TRBD1. The CDR3 is made up of 14 amino acids. V lost 2 bases and J lost 5; bases outside the gene matches: 7. CDR1 and CDR2 from the germline V gene are GTSNPN and SVGIG (reference sequence). Here the CDR3 DNA reads TGTGCCTGGAGTAACGGACAGGGGAGCGACGAGCAGTACTTC. Residues: CAWSNGQGSDEQYF.

J is TRBJ2-3 and V is TRBV7-2, with D maybe TRBD2 (6 bases). The CDR3 sequence is 16 residues long. V was pared by 5 bases and J by 1 base, with 16 bases between. Germline-derived CDR1 and CDR2 are SGHTA and FQGNSA. CDR3 residues: CASSEGGLAGTDTQYF. CDR3 nucleotides: TGTGCCAGCAGCGAGGGTGGGTTAGCGGGCACAGATACGCAGTATTTT.

The rearrangement links TRBV30 to TRBJ2-6; 7 bases fit TRBD1. Germline CDR1 is GTSNPN and CDR2 is SVGIG (reference sequence). The J segment lost 2 bases and the V segment lost 4 bases, leaving 2 bases of the junction unmatched. The CDR3 is 14 residues long. In DNA, the CDR3 is TGTGCCTGGATTCAGGGGGCTGGGGCCAACGTCCTGACTTTC. Protein product: CAWIQGAGANVLTF.

This clone was detected only once. This chain joins TRBV9 and TRBJ2-1, with 12 bases identical to TRBD2. The CDR3 has 24 amino acids. V was clipped by 0 bases and J by 4 bases; unmatched bases: 26. The germline V gene has CDR1 SGDLS and CDR2 YYNGEE. CDR3 loop: CASSVGIAVAWTSGTIGGYNEQFF. CDR3 bases: TGTGCCAGCAGCGTAGGTATAGCCGTAGCCTGGACTAGCGGGACCATCGGTGGGTACAATGAGCAGTTCTTC.

The J gene is TRBJ2-3, the V gene TRBV27; TRBD1 is a possible D gene (6 bases). Germline loops: CDR1 MNHEY, CDR2 SMNVEV (reference sequence). The CDR3 has 18 amino acids. The V and J ends lost 6 bases and 1 base respectively, with 23 bases between them. CDR3 sequence (DNA): TGTGCCAGCAGGCTGACGCGGATACAGGGTTTGGGCACAGATACGCAGTATTTT. This translates into CASRLTRIQGLGTDTQYF.

This clone was picked up one time. This rearrangement joins TRBV6-6 to TRBJ2-1, with 9 bases matching TRBD2. Trimming took 0 bases from V and 9 from J; bases not matched to a gene: 3. CDR3 length: 14 amino acids. The germline V gene has CDR1 MNHNY and CDR2 SVGAGI (reference sequence). DNA of the CDR3: TGTGCCAGCAGTTACTCTGGGACTAGCCGTGAGCAGTTCTTC. Translating gives CASSYSGTSREQFF.